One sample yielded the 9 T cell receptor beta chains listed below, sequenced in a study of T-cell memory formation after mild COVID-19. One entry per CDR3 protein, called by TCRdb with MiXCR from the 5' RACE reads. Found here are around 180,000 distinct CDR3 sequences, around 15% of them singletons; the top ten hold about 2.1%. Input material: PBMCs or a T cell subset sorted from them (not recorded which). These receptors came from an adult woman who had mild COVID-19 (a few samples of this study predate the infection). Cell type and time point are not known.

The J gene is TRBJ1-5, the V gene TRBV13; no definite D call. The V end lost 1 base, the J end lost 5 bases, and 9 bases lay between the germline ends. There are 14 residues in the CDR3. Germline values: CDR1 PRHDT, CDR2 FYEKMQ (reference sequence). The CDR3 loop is CASSLENWDQPQHF. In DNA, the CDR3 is TGTGCCAGCAGCTTAGAAAATTGGGATCAGCCCCAGCATTTT.

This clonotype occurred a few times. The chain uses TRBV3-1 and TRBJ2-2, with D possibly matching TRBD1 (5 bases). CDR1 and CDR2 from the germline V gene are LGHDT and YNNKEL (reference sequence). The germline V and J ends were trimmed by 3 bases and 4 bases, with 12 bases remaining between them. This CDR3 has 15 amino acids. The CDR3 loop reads CASSQSGASTGELFF. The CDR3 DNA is TGTGCCAGCAGCCAGAGTGGGGCGAGCACCGGGGAGCTGTTTTTT.

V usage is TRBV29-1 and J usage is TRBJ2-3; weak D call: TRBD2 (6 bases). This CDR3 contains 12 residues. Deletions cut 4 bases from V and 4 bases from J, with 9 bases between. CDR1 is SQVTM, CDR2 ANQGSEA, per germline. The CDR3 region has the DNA TGCAGCGTTGGAACGGGGGCAGATACGCAGTATTTT. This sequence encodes CSVGTGADTQYF.

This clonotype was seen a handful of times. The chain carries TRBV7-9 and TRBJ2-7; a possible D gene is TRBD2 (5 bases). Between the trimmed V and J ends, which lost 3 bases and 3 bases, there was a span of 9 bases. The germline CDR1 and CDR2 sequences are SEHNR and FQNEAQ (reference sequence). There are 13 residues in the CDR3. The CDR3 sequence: CASSFGVGYEQYF. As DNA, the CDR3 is TGTGCCAGCAGCTTCGGGGTTGGCTACGAGCAGTACTTC.

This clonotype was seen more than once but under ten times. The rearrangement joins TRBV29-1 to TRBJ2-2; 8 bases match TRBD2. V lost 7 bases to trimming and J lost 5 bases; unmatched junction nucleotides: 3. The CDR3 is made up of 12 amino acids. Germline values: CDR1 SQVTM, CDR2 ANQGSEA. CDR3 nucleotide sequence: TGCAGCGCCGGGGGGGTTACCGGGGAGCTGTTTTTT. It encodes CSAGGVTGELFF.

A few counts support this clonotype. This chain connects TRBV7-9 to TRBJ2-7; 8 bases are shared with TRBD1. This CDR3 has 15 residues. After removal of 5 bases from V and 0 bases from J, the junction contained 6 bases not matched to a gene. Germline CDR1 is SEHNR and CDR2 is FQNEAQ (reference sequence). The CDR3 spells CASSELGQGSYEQYF. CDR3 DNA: TGTGCCAGCAGCGAACTAGGACAGGGCTCCTACGAGCAGTACTTC.

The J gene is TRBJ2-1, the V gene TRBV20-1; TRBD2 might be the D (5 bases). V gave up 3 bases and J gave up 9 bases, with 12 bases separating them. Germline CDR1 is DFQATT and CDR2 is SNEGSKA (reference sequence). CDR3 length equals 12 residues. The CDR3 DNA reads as TGCAGTGCTAGCCATGGGAGTATTGAGCAGTTCTTC. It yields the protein CSASHGSIEQFF.

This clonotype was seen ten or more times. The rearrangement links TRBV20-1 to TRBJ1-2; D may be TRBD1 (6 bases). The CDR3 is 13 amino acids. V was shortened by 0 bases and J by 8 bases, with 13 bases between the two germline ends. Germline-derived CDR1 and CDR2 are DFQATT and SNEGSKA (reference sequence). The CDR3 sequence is CSARDPQGGGYTF. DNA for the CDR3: TGCAGTGCTAGAGATCCACAGGGAGGCGGCTACACCTTC.

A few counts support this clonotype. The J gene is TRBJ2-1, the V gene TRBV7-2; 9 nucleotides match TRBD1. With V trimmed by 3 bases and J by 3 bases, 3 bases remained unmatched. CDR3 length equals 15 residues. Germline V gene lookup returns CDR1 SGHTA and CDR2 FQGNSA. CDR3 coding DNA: TGTGCCAGCAGCTTGACAGGGGGTTTCTACAATGAGCAGTTCTTC. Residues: CASSLTGGFYNEQFF. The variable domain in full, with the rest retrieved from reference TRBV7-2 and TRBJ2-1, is GAGVSQSPSNKVTEKGKDVELRCDPISGHTALYWYRQSLGQGLEFLIYFQGNSAPDKSGLPSDRFSAERTGGSVSTLTIQRTQQEDSAVYLCASSLTGGFYNEQFFGPGTRLTVL.